The T cell receptor (beta chain) under discussion was sequenced for a study of technical replicates of blood from several donors. Measured with immunoSEQ multiplex PCR; TCRdb has only the in-frame clones, and not every one. Of approximately 81,000 clones in the sample, 90% to 98% were seen once. Germline V gives CDR1 MNHEY, CDR2 SMNVEV (reference sequence). V was trimmed by 7 bases and J by 3 bases, leaving 11 bases between them. The length of the CDR3 is 13 residues. The rearrangement links TRBV27 to TRBJ2-3; the D is unclear. Material: T cells isolated from PBMCs. This receptor was identified in a human donor in good health. The chain's CDR3 is CASTNPETDTQYF. CDR3 sequence (DNA): TGTGCCAGCACCAACCCGGAGACAGATACGCAGTATTTT.